This section outlines one T cell receptor (beta chain) sequence together with its context. The data were obtained in a study of blood T cell repertoires in COVID-19. Study background: Samples taken during acute and convalescent COVID-19 were collected in the United States, Italy and Spain.

In the original analysis: Amplification from reference gene primers served as the basis for estimated nucleated cell counts. Repertoires were generated with immunoSEQ multiplex PCR, while TCRdb's copy carries only in-frame clones and drops some. D and trimming were read from the DNA, whereas the V and J calls and clone size are those reported in that table. The top ten hold 40% to 55% of the sample, which has around 23,000 clones, over 60% seen once. Between the trimmed V and J ends, which lost 2 bases and 5 bases, there was a span of 9 bases. Germline V gene lookup returns CDR1 SGHTA and CDR2 FQGNSA. The CDR3 has 13 residues.

This TCR came from a woman of 80 years or more with acute or convalescent COVID-19. Input material: peripheral blood. The chain recombines TRBV7-2 with TRBJ2-5; D might be TRBD2 (5 bases). The CDR3 protein is CASSLSSLETQYF. In nucleotides, the CDR3 is TGTGCCAGCAGCTTATCTAGCTTGGAGACCCAGTACTTC.